Listed below are T cell receptor beta chains from one sample, sequenced in a study of CD8+ T cells in alopecia areata. Sequencing was performed with immunoSEQ multiplex PCR; in TCRdb, only in-frame clones are kept and a portion is missing. The sample yields under 250,000 clones, around three fifths seen once. Sequenced input: CD8+ T cells sorted from blood. These receptors were taken from a human donor in good health. Each CDR3 is given without its conserved first and last residue.

v_call,cdr3_aa
TRBV11-2,ASSKTRDRDHEQF
TRBV7-9,ASSPTGNEKLF
TRBV5-1,ASSLGGENYGYT
TRBV5-1,ASSPEDRGISGNTIY
TRBV29-1,SAATRVYEQF
TRBV7-8,ASSSNLAGGLYNEQF
TRBV6-4,ASSISTSGGTDTQY
TRBV29-1,SGGTGENEQY
TRBV30,AWSPRAGLGYEQY
TRBV27,ASSFGQMNTEAF
TRBV25-1,ASGRGGEAF
TRBV9,ASSVALSGNTEAF
TRBV6-5,ASSVGSGGTDTQY
TRBV6-1,ASSEVAGLLTDTQY
TRBV13,ASSLTGGAAYGYT
TRBV29-1,SVGQGQAF
TRBV5-8,ASSFSSGSTDTQY
TRBV6-1,ASMVAGGTYEQY
TRBV9,ASSMGLVTALTDTQY
TRBV4-1,ASSQVGAGYEQY
TRBV30,AWRQSRAGANVLT
TRBV10-3,AISGVLTGGSSYEQY
TRBV6-1,ASSEAAGGYEQY
TRBV2,ASSATGGQEAF
TRBV19,ASNHRGQVRSNQPQH
TRBV5-6,ASSPGQDPYEQY
TRBV2,ASSGTYAEAF
TRBV9,ASSVKGNTEAF
TRBV6-1,ASSEAPSGHSYNEQF
TRBV11-2,ASRGLAGGTDTQY
TRBV4-1,ASSQEDRPSYEQY
TRBV9,ASSEGDSGNTIY
TRBV5-1,ASSAVEGNQPQH
TRBV27,ASGLKGTEAF
TRBV7-9,ATRQGDYGYT
TRBV5-1,ASSSGALSYGYT
TRBV4-1,ASSQVQGRETQY
TRBV7-9,ASSTGTGQEKLF